This T cell receptor (beta chain) was obtained from a study of T-cell reconstitution after alpha-beta-depleted transplantation in children. Findings of the study overall: Newly produced T cells mostly provided counts and TCRbeta diversity after one year, as hyperexpanded clones declined. Surviving thymic progenitors and recipient T cells were the source of high TCRbeta diversity at day 60 in some patients. Where alpha-beta T cells came from about two months after transplant was reportedly several hundred expanded graft clones.

Unique molecular identifiers tagged the TCRbeta library. TCRdb redid the calling of the PCR reads with MiXCR, one entry per CDR3 protein. The data show approximately 500,000 distinct CDR3 sequences, roughly a tenth seen once. Germline CDR1 reads MNHEY; CDR2 reads SMNVEV (reference sequence). Trimming removed 6 bases at V and 0 bases at J, with 3 bases between. The CDR3 is 13 residues long. There are many counts of this clonotype. Its antigen is as yet unknown. The material sequenced was PBMCs, taken before TCRalphabeta/CD19-depleted stem cell transplant. The chain has TRBV27 and TRBJ2-6; D gene unclear. This receptor was obtained from a child aged 2 to 15 with inherited bone marrow failure, due to receive a stem cell transplant. The CDR3 protein is CASSLSGANVLTF. CDR3 bases: TGTGCCAGCAGCCTCTCTGGGGCCAACGTCCTGACTTTC.